The T cell receptor (beta chain) described here comes from a study of shared clonotypes between healthy human individuals. Study-level findings and limits: The study sampled only blood, and tissue repertoires likely differ. Rarefaction analysis demonstrated incomplete sorted-subset sequencing notwithstanding large depth. Clonotype sharing among donors was thought likely to change with sequencing depth. A handful of donors showed sharing of around 5.3% of naive CD4 clonotypes.

Concerning this clone itself: The antigen remains unidentified.

Germline V gene sequence: CDR1 SGHTA, CDR2 FQGNSA. V dropped 5 bases and J dropped 2 bases, with 10 bases sitting between them. The CDR3 spans 13 residues. Here immunoSEQ multiplex PCR was the method, and the copy in TCRdb shows in-frame clones only, minus some. The table has millions of clones, approximately 94% seen once. The naive CD8 subset, CD45RO-negative cells positively selected for CCR7, excluded terminally differentiated effector memory CD45RA+ cells. The sequence was collected from a man younger than 35 in good health. The V gene is TRBV7-2, the J gene TRBJ2-7; D unresolved. Input material: naive CD8+ T cells sorted from blood. DNA for the CDR3: TGTGCCAGCAGCCCAGACATGGCCTACGAGCAGTACTTC. Protein product: CASSPDMAYEQYF.